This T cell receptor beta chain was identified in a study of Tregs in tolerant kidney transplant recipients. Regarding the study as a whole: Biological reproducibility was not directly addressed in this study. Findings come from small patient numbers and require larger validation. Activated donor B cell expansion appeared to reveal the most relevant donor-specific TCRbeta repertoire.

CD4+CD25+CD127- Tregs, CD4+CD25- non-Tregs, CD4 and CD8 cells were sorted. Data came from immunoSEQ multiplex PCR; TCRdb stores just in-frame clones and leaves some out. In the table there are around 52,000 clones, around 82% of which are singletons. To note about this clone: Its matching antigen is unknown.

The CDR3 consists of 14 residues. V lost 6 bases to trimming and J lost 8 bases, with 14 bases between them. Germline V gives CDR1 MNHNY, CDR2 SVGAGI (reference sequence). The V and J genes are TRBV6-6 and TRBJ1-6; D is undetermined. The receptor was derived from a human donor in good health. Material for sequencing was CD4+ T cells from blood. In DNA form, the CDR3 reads TGTGCCAGCAGCCTAGGTCTATTGTATTCACCCCTCCACTTT. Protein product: CASSLGLLYSPLHF.